What follows describes a single TCR beta chain. This specimen comes from a study of OX40 agonist ivuxolimab in advanced cancers. Overall study context: While on treatment, patients had intravenous ivuxolimab at 0.01 to 10 mg/kg every 2 weeks.

Here immunoSEQ multiplex PCR was the method, and the copy in TCRdb shows in-frame clones only, minus some. The sample comprises about 48,000 clones, 85% of which are singletons, and around 10% rests with the top ten. This TCR came from an adult with an advanced solid tumor such as melanoma, head and neck, liver or kidney cancer. The sequences come from CD4+ or CD8+ T cells sorted from blood, collected in a trial of the OX40 agonist ivuxolimab.

This chain's CDR3 is CASSSSLLVMGINEQFF. The CDR3 DNA sequence: TGTGCCAGCAGTTCCTCTCTCCTAGTAATGGGAATCAATGAGCAGTTCTTC. The chain recombines TRBV28 with TRBJ2-1; no reliable D call. The CDR3 has 17 residues. Germline V CDR1 and CDR2: MDHEN, SYDVKM. Trimming took off 4 bases at V and 6 bases at J, with 22 bases between the two ends.